This TCR beta chain was obtained from a study of blood T cell repertoires in COVID-19. The CDR3 sequence is 15 residues long. Germline-derived CDR1 and CDR2 are KGHSH and LQKENI. Trimming shortened V by 1 base and J by 5 bases, and 9 bases separated the two germline ends. Clones were read by immunoSEQ multiplex PCR, and TCRdb kept only the in-frame ones, dropping some. The data hold a few hundred thousand clones, with under 85% observed a single time. V gene TRBV18 combines with J gene TRBJ1-6, with D unclear. The sequenced sample consisted of PBMCs or T cells enriched from blood (not recorded which). The TCR comes from a woman aged 45-65 years who had recovered from COVID-19. Here the CDR3 DNA reads TGTGCCAGCTCACCACGTCCAGCGGATAATTCACCCCTCCACTTT. Translating it yields CASSPRPADNSPLHF.